This T cell receptor beta chain was recovered during a study of shared clonotypes between healthy human individuals (dated by TCRdb to about 2020). About the study as a whole: The cohort included a few men and two women between 18 and 49 years of age. Between about 0.85 and 9.5 billion PBMCs per donor were obtained by leukapheresis. To estimate repertoire size and how much clonotype sharing occurs between individuals, the study deeply sequenced the blood TCR repertoires of 4 to 6 healthy adults. For each donor, CD4 naive and CD4 memory were each given three plates, CD8 naive was given two plates, and CD8 memory was given one plate. Libraries were prepared and TCR repertoires were sequenced by different laboratories using diverse techniques, in order to increase sequencing depth and limit assay-specific biases.

V has 5 bases trimmed and J has 7 bases trimmed; junction bases matching no gene number 7. CDR1 SGHNT and CDR2 YENEEA were looked up in the germline V gene. Counted from cysteine to phenylalanine, this CDR3 has 14 amino acids. The kept DNA is CDR3 alone, 42 bases in frame from the first base. The donors were healthy, HIV-negative adults who had no recently reported acute infections or vaccinations. Every donor was a Caucasian adult living in Nashville, Tennessee, USA. CD4+ T cells were enriched through magnetic negative selection, after which naive cells were positively selected on CD45RA and the remaining negative fraction served as the memory subset. After blood collection by leukapheresis, PBMCs were isolated using Ficoll-Histopaque density gradient centrifugation and then cryopreserved in the vapor phase of liquid nitrogen. Analytical flow cytometry was used to check the purity and quantity of every magnetically sorted T cell population. Genomic DNA was isolated from each sorted fraction and quantified by UV absorbance on a Nanodrop 2000c.

As to this clone: Its antigen is currently not known. There are no base qualities to consult, and no much larger clone falls within one base.

Results the study describes overall, beyond this receptor: Because the study included only a small number of donors, the genetic and exposure-history diversity represented was limited. Naive subsets generally had larger estimated clonotype richness than memory subsets did. Rarefaction of sorted-subset datasets indicated incomplete sequencing despite the large sequencing depth. Sharing across several donors was observed for 5% to 6.5% of naive CD4, around 3.5% of naive CD8, roughly 2.4% of memory CD4, and about 0.39% of memory CD8 clonotypes. Pairwise subsampling led to the expectation that sequencing depth would affect the degree of clonotype sharing among donors. Compared with non-shared clonotypes, clonotypes shared by all four sorted-subset donors had higher generation probabilities. Sampling was limited to blood, and TCR repertoires in tissue likely differ from TCR repertoires in blood.

Using the deep immunoSEQ assay, TCR CDR3 regions were amplified from genomic DNA by multiplex PCR. Extracted genomic DNA from each cell subset was distributed evenly across all wells of several immunoSEQ 96-well plates, and each plate was treated as a replicate. For sorted subsets, 200 to 250 ng of genomic DNA, equivalent to about 30,000 T cell genomes, went into each replicate PCR. Purified libraries were measured with a Qubit 3.0 fluorometer, size-checked on a Bioanalyzer 2100, and measured again with the KAPA Library Quantification kit. A separate single-read 150-cycle Illumina NextSeq 550 flow cell was used to sequence each immunoSEQ 96-well plate. Concerning the study's data processing: Because the immunoSEQ output included only junctional sequences and no quality scores, the filtering could not be the same as the filtering used for full-length reads. To assign V/J genes and CDR3, sequences were annotated against IMGT germline references using PyIR, a Python wrapper for IgBLAST v1.9. Reads with weak V/J assignments (E-value above 1e-6), missing CDR3, stop codons, out-of-frame junctions, or ambiguous translated residues were removed. V3J clonotypes were defined as sequences sharing the same inferred V gene, J gene, and CDR3 amino acid sequence. To compute the percentage overlap between repertoires, the number of shared unique clonotypes was divided by the size of the smaller repertoire. Richness of each repertoire was evaluated using RTK rarefaction, the Chao1 estimator, and Recon v2.1 estimates of unobserved clonotypes. For all TCRbeta clonotypes obtained by the gDNA method from several donors, generation probabilities were computed with OLGA. The source is immuneACCESS, and TCRdb retained only in-frame sequences with V and J called. Part of the clones is not carried over; for the studies checked, unresolved V genes explain less than half of this, and the remainder is unexplained. V, J and clone size are those of that table, while D and trimming were read from the DNA. This sample has about 1.5 million clones in its table, and approximately 98% of those were observed once. Together, the top ten hold 0.4% to 0.55% of the sample.

The clonotype was recovered from a man under 40 in good health. This sequence uses TRBV11-3 and TRBJ2-2; 7 of the junction bases match TRBD1. The specimen was naive CD4+ T cells sorted from blood. The cell subset or site label, as the study defines it: CD45RA+ positively selected. The CDR3 amino acid sequence is: CASSATGTGGELFF. The bases are TGTGCCAGCAGCGCGACAGGGACGGGCGGGGAGCTGTTTTTT.